These 26 T cell receptor beta chains share one sample of origin, sequenced in a study of CD8 T cells in ankylosing spondylitis. TCRdb re-derived calls from the 5' RACE reads in MiXCR, one entry per CDR3 protein. The sample has 30,000 to 45,000 distinct CDR3 sequences; 10% are singletons. The sequenced sample consisted of blood, either unsorted or a sorted T cell fraction (not recorded which). The receptors stem from a male donor with ankylosing spondylitis or in good health (not recorded which).

This clonotype was recorded many times. The chain recombines TRBV18 with TRBJ2-1; D ambiguous. This CDR3 has 14 residues. Germline CDR1 reads KGHSH; CDR2 reads LQKENI. Trimming took 3 bases from V and 6 from J, leaving 12 bases between them. CDR3 coding DNA: TGTGCCAGCTCACCGGAAGGATATACCAATGAGCAGTTCTTC. Translation gives CASSPEGYTNEQFF.

This clonotype was seen ten or more times. The chain joins TRBV6-5 to TRBJ1-2; D unresolved. Germline values: CDR1 MNHEY, CDR2 SVGAGI. This CDR3 has 11 amino acids. V gave up 6 bases and J gave up 0 bases, with 2 bases separating them. In nucleotides, the CDR3 is TGTGCCAGCAGGACTAACTATGGCTACACCTTC. This sequence encodes CASRTNYGYTF.

This clonotype was seen many times. This rearrangement joins TRBV29-1 to TRBJ1-6; D might be TRBD1 (5 bases). The CDR3 runs 14 residues. Germline lookup yields CDR1 SQVTM and CDR2 ANQGSEA. V gave up 4 bases and J gave up 10 bases, with 17 bases separating them. CDR3 bases: TGCAGCGTTGCGCAGGGAGGTGTTGGCTCACCCCTCCACTTT. Protein sequence: CSVAQGGVGSPLHF.

This clonotype turned up a few times. This could be a read error, since a much larger clone is one nucleotide away. The chain combines TRBV4-2 with TRBJ1-2, with D unclear. CDR1 is LGHNA, CDR2 YNFKEQ, per germline. The CDR3 spans 12 residues. The DNA for the CDR3 is TGTGCCAGCAGCCAGGATAGGTATGGCTACCCCTTC. Protein product: CASSQDRYGYPF.

This clonotype was detected ten times or more. This chain links TRBV5-1 with TRBJ2-2; 8 bases agree with TRBD1. V shed 3 bases and J 2 bases; nucleotides not matched to a gene: 9. Germline assignment: CDR1 SGHRS and CDR2 YFSETQ. The CDR3 runs 17 residues. The CDR3 DNA is TGCGCCAGCAGCTCGTACACGGACAGGGCAAACACCGGGGAGCTGTTTTTT. Translating gives CASSSYTDRANTGELFF.

The sample holds a few counts of this clonotype. The rearrangement uses TRBV30 and TRBJ1-5; 9 positions agree with TRBD1. With 5 bases clipped from V and 7 bases from J, the junction kept 12 bases outside the gene matches. CDR3 length: 15 residues. Germline V CDR1 and CDR2: GTSNPN, SVGIG (reference sequence). In DNA form, the CDR3 reads TGTGCCTGGTCCGACAGGGGGGCAGGATCCCAGCCCCAGCATTTT. Amino acids: CAWSDRGAGSQPQHF.

The table lists this clonotype with many counts. The V and J genes are TRBV6-5 and TRBJ1-1; 7 nucleotides align to TRBD1. The CDR3 sequence is 15 residues long. Germline trimming cut 0 bases from V and 2 bases from J; bases unmatched to any gene: 3. CDR1 is MNHEY, CDR2 SVGAGI, per germline. DNA for the CDR3: TGTGCCAGCAGTTACTCGGGGACAGTTAACACTGAAGCTTTCTTT. It translates to CASSYSGTVNTEAFF.

The chain recombines TRBV12-3 or TRBV12-4 with TRBJ2-3; D possibly uses TRBD1 or TRBD2 (5 bases each). There are 13 residues in the CDR3. The ends were cut back, 5 bases at V and 4 bases at J, with 10 bases in the middle. The CDR3 sequence: CASSAGDADTQYF. The CDR3, as DNA: TGTGCCAGCAGTGCCGGGGACGCAGATACGCAGTATTTT.

This clonotype was seen repeatedly, ten times or more. The gene calls are TRBV9 and TRBJ2-2, with 7 positions matching TRBD2. J lost 0 bases, V lost 7 bases, and 18 bases had no gene match. The germline gives CDR1 SGDLS, CDR2 YYNGEE. This CDR3 is 19 amino acids long. CDR3 in amino acids: CASAHPLFPSGPNTGELFF. CDR3 nucleotide sequence: TGTGCCAGCGCACATCCTCTATTCCCTAGCGGACCGAACACCGGGGAGCTGTTTTTT. Using reference TRBV9 and TRBJ2-2 for the parts outside the CDR3, the full variable domain is DSGVTQTPKHLITATGQRVTLRCSPRSGDLSVYWYQQSLDQGLQFLIQYYNGEERAKGNILERFSAQQFPDLHSELNLSSLELGDSALYFCASAHPLFPSGPNTGELFFGEGSRLTVL.

This clonotype was seen at least ten times. The chain couples TRBV20-1 to TRBJ2-7, with D possibly TRBD1 on 5 matching bases. This CDR3 spans 14 amino acids. V lost 3 bases and J 6 bases, leaving 18 bases between the germline ends. Germline loops: CDR1 DFQATT, CDR2 SNEGSKA (reference sequence). The CDR3 DNA follows: TGCAGTGCTAGCCCGGACACGGGTTTGATCGAGCAGTACTTC. It yields the protein CSASPDTGLIEQYF.

This clonotype was counted ten times or more. V is TRBV27 and J is TRBJ2-5, with 8 positions matching TRBD2. Trimming at V came to 6 bases and at J to 2 bases, leaving 8 bases not matched to a gene. Per germline, CDR1 MNHEY and CDR2 SMNVEV (reference sequence). The CDR3 has 15 amino acids. This CDR3 is CASRAGLATQETQYF. Here the CDR3 DNA reads TGTGCCAGCAGGGCAGGACTAGCAACACAAGAGACCCAGTACTTC.

V and J are TRBV2 and TRBJ1-4; weak D call: TRBD1 (5 bases). V was pared by 9 bases and J by 8 bases, with 13 bases between. From germline, CDR1 is SNHLY and CDR2 FYNNEI. This CDR3 is built from 12 residues. CDR3 nucleotide sequence: TGTGCCAGTACGACGGGGCGGGAAAAACTGTTTTTT. Protein product: CASTTGREKLFF.

This clonotype was counted ten times or more. J is TRBJ1-1 and V is TRBV5-4, with D possibly being TRBD1 (6 bases). This CDR3 comprises 16 residues. In germline, CDR1 is SGHNT, CDR2 YYREEE (reference sequence). The germline V and J ends were trimmed by 2 bases and 1 base, with 15 bases remaining between them. CDR3 region: CASSFGQGRGNTEAFF. The CDR3 coding sequence is TGTGCCAGCAGCTTTGGGCAGGGGCGTGGGAACACTGAAGCTTTCTTT.

This clonotype appeared many times. This rearrangement joins TRBV29-1 to TRBJ2-1; a possible D gene is TRBD1 (6 bases). The CDR3 spans 13 residues. V was cut by 7 bases and J by 8 bases, with 18 bases left in between. The germline V gene encodes CDR1 SQVTM and CDR2 ANQGSEA. CDR3 amino acids: CSATGHLSYEQFF. Written as DNA, the CDR3 is TGCAGCGCTACGGGACACCTAAGCTATGAGCAGTTCTTC.

This clonotype was observed many times. CDR3 residues: CASSLGFRLAGFYEQYF. CDR3 in DNA: TGTGCCAGCAGCTTGGGATTCCGGCTAGCGGGGTTCTACGAGCAGTACTTC. The gene calls are TRBV5-6 and TRBJ2-7; 9 positions match TRBD2. Per germline, CDR1 SGHDT and CDR2 YYEEEE. With V trimmed by 0 bases and J by 3 bases, 10 bases remained unmatched. CDR3 length: 17 residues.

This clonotype was detected many times. This chain links TRBV7-9 with TRBJ2-6; D possibly corresponds to TRBD1 (6 bases). CDR1 SEHNR and CDR2 FQNEAQ come from the germline V gene (reference sequence). Trimming pared 2 bases from V and 2 bases from J, leaving 7 bases between. The CDR3 extends over 15 amino acids. The CDR3 region has the DNA TGTGCCAGCAGCTTAACAGGGACTGGGGCCAACGTCCTGACTTTC. Translation: CASSLTGTGANVLTF.

Many counts were recorded for this clonotype. The chain combines TRBV19 with TRBJ2-7; D remains unclear. Germline CDR1 and CDR2: LNHDA and SQIVND (reference sequence). Trimming stripped 9 bases from V and 9 bases from J, with 21 bases between. The CDR3 is 13 amino acids. The CDR3 DNA sequence: TGTGCCAGCAGTCCCCCCAACATACGGAGGCAGTACTTC. Residues: CASSPPNIRRQYF.

This clonotype has at least ten counts. The chain joins TRBV29-1 to TRBJ1-1; D is ambiguous. The CDR3 runs 12 residues. Germline assignment: CDR1 SQVTM and CDR2 ANQGSEA. Trimming pared 4 bases from V and 1 base from J, leaving 7 bases between. For the CDR3, the DNA is TGCAGCGTTGCCAGGCCGAACACTGAAGCTTTCTTT. It translates to CSVARPNTEAFF.

Relative to its sample, this clonotype is medium-sized. The CDR3 sequence: CAIKLSGNNEQFF. CDR3 DNA: TGTGCCATCAAGCTAAGCGGGAACAATGAGCAGTTCTTC. V and J are TRBV10-3 and TRBJ2-1; 7 bases map to TRBD2. The CDR3 runs 13 residues. Germline CDR1 reads ENHRY; CDR2 reads SYGVKD. V gave up 7 bases and J gave up 5 bases; unmatched junction bases: 5.

This clonotype was found many times. This chain uses TRBV10-3 with TRBJ2-7, with D uncertain. CDR3 length: 13 amino acids. Germline V lookup: CDR1 ENHRY, CDR2 SYGVKD. Trimming cost V 10 bases and J 3 bases, with 16 bases left between them. This chain's CDR3 is CANAARLSYEQYF. CDR3 DNA: TGTGCCAACGCCGCGCGGCTAAGCTACGAGCAGTACTTC.

In its sample, this clonotype was seen many times. The chain links TRBV19 to TRBJ2-1; TRBD2 matches 7 bases. The germline V gene encodes CDR1 LNHDA and CDR2 SQIVND (reference sequence). The CDR3 is 15 residues long. Trimming removed 5 bases from V and 4 bases from J; junction bases left unmatched: 8. The CDR3 sequence is CASSSPWGGYNEQFF. The DNA of the CDR3 is TGTGCCAGTAGTTCACCCTGGGGGGGGTACAATGAGCAGTTCTTC.

For this clonotype: With a much larger clone just one base away, this may be a read error. The rearrangement joins TRBV5-1 to TRBJ1-5; the match to TRBD1 covers 9 bases. V was pared by 7 bases and J by 9 bases, with 8 bases of the junction left unmatched. In germline, CDR1 is SGHRS, CDR2 YFSETQ. This CDR3 has 13 residues. The CDR3 loop reads CASATGGSRPQHF. CDR3 DNA sequence: TGCGCCAGCGCAACAGGGGGCAGCCGGCCCCAGCATTTT.

This clonotype showed up many times. The chain employs TRBV15 and TRBJ1-2; possible D gene TRBD1, 5 bases. Germline V lookup: CDR1 LNHNV, CDR2 YYDKDF (reference sequence). This CDR3 spans 15 amino acids. The V gene lost 3 bases and the J gene lost 8 bases, with 19 bases spanning the gap. DNA for the CDR3: TGTGCCACCAGCAGCGAGGGGCCGGCGGCGGACGGCTACACCTTC. Translated, it gives CATSSEGPAADGYTF. The full variable domain, with the rest looked up from reference TRBV15 and TRBJ1-2, is DAMVIQNPRYQVTQFGKPVTLSCSQTLNHNVMYWYQQKSSQAPKLLFHYYDKDFNNEADTPDNFQSRRPNTSFCFLDIRSPGLGDTAMYLCATSSEGPAADGYTFGSGTRLTVV.

The sample holds many counts of this clonotype. The rearrangement uses TRBV11-2 and TRBJ2-1; 11 bases line up with TRBD2. V lost 5 bases to trimming and J lost 5 bases; unmatched junction nucleotides: 20. CDR3 length: 20 residues. Germline CDR1 is SGHAT and CDR2 is FQNNGV. CDR3 coding DNA: TGTGCCAGCAGCCTACTAGCGGGAGTATGGGCAAGTACCCGTCACAATGAGCAGTTCTTC. Its protein product is CASSLLAGVWASTRHNEQFF.

The table lists this clonotype with many counts. The chain recombines TRBV5-1 with TRBJ1-2; D gene unclear. This CDR3 contains 14 residues. The ends were cut back, 2 bases at V and 7 bases at J, with 15 bases in the middle. Per germline, CDR1 SGHRS and CDR2 YFSETQ. The CDR3 DNA reads TGCGCCAGCAGCTTCCTCACTGAACGGGGTGGCTACACCTTC. Encoded protein: CASSFLTERGGYTF.

This clonotype was found many times. The J gene is TRBJ1-3, the V gene TRBV5-4; possibly TRBD1 for D (5 bases). Looked up from germline, CDR1 is SGHNT and CDR2 is YYREEE (reference sequence). V was clipped by 4 bases and J by 3 bases, with 11 bases between them. The CDR3 loop spans 14 amino acids. DNA of the CDR3: TGTGCCAGCAGCCCGGGGGTCGGTGGAAACACCATATATTTT. Translated: CASSPGVGGNTIYF.